The TCR beta chain under discussion was sequenced for a study of T cells in Graves' hyperthyroidism and ophthalmopathy. Authors of the study amplified TCR beta CDR3 regions from RNA transcripts. A first-round RT-PCR of the TCR CDR3 used the HTBI primer set. MiXCR was run by TCRdb on the multiplex PCR reads, yielding one entry per CDR3 protein. The sample carries over 400,000 distinct CDR3 sequences, roughly 14% recorded once. As concerns this clonotype: What it recognizes is unknown.

This CDR3 is 16 amino acids long. Looked up from germline, CDR1 is SGDLS and CDR2 is YYNGEE. The V end was cut by 1 base, the J end by 3 bases, with 17 bases between. Patients with uncontrolled infections, other autoimmune diseases, pregnancy or lactation were excluded. Findings of the study overall: Median prediction lead before ophthalmopathy onset was 6.5 months with the model.

The material sequenced was blood. The source is a man between 18 and 35 years old with Graves' ophthalmopathy. The genes are TRBV9 and TRBJ2-7; possibly TRBD1 for D (6 bases). CDR3 coding DNA: TGTGCCAGCAGCGTACCGTCGCAGGGGACCTTCTACGAGCAGTACTTC. Its translation: CASSVPSQGTFYEQYF.